This T cell receptor (beta chain) appears in the sequencing data of a study of T cells in localized non-small cell lung cancer. Using immunoSEQ multiplex PCR, the repertoire was profiled, and TCRdb retains in-frame clones only, with some absent. The data show approximately 2,000 clones, 30% to 35% seen once. With 2 bases clipped from V and 7 bases from J, the junction kept 5 bases outside the gene matches. This CDR3 spans 15 amino acids. The germline V gene encodes CDR1 SGHNT and CDR2 YENEEA. Study findings and constraints: Measurement of T cell clonality placed uninvolved adjacent lung highest, above the level in tumor. In the blood, greater T cell density corresponded to longer overall survival. Detection in adjacent lung was observed for a median 57 of the top 100 tumor clones.

By share of the sample, this clone is large. The antigen remains unidentified. The source was normal lung tissue next to the tumor, collected before any cancer treatment. The chain couples TRBV11-3 to TRBJ2-1; 10 positions match TRBD1. The clonotype comes from a male donor aged 60 or older with stage III squamous cell lung carcinoma. The CDR3 is CASSLKGQGNNEQFF. In nucleotides, the CDR3 is TGTGCCAGCAGCTTAAAGGGACAGGGGAATAATGAGCAGTTCTTC.